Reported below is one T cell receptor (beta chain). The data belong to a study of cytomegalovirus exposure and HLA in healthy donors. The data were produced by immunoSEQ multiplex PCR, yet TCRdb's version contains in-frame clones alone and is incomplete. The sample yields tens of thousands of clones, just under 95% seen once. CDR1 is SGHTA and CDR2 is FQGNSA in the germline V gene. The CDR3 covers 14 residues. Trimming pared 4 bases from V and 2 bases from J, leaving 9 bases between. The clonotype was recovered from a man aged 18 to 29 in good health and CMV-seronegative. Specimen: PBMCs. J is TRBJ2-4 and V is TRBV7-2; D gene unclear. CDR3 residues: CASSSQVSKNIQYF. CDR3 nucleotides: TGTGCCAGCAGCTCCCAGGTTTCCAAAAACATTCAGTACTTC.